This TCR beta chain was observed in a study of CD8 T cells in Susac syndrome. Reverse transcription of about 0.5 to 1 ug RNA used random hexamers. Amplification of TCR beta CDR3 spanned 54 Vbeta and 13 Jbeta via immunoSEQ multiplex PCR. TCRdb redid the calling of the immunoSEQ multiplex PCR reads with MiXCR, one entry per CDR3 protein. The sample lists more than 95,000 distinct CDR3 sequences, roughly 93% occurring once. V was cut by 4 bases and J by 2 bases, with 9 bases left in between. CDR1 and CDR2 from the germline V gene are SGHRS and YFSETQ. This CDR3 has 13 amino acids. TCR beta sequencing was performed on blood CD8+ and CD4+ T cells. Negative isolation was used for CD8+ and CD4+ T cells, and FACS enrichment was applied to TEMRA cells.

Sequencing was carried out using CD4+ T cells from PBMCs. This TCR was recovered from a human donor with multiple sclerosis. The genes are TRBV5-1 and TRBJ2-5, with D perhaps matching TRBD1 (6 bases). DNA for the CDR3: TGCGCCAGCAGCGTACAGGGACAAGAGACCCAGTACTTC. Its protein product is CASSVQGQETQYF.